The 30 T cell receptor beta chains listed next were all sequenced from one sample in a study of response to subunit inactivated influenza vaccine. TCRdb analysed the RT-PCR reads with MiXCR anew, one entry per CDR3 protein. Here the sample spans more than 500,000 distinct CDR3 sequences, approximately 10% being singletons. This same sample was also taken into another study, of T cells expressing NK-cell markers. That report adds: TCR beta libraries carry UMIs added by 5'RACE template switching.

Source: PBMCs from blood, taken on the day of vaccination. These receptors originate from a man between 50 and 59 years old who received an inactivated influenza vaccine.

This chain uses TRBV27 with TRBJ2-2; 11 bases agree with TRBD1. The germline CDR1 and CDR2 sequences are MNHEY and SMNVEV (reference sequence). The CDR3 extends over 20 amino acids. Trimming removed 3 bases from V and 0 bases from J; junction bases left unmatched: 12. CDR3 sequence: CASSFAQVWGQGANTGELFF. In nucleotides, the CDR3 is TGTGCCAGCAGTTTCGCCCAGGTGTGGGGACAGGGGGCGAACACCGGGGAGCTGTTTTTT.

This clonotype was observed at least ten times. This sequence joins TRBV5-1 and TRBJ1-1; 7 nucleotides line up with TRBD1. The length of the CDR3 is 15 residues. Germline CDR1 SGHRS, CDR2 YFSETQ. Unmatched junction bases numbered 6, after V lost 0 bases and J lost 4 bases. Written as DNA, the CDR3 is TGCGCCAGCAGCTTGGTGGCAGGGGACAGCACTGAAGCTTTCTTT. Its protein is CASSLVAGDSTEAFF.

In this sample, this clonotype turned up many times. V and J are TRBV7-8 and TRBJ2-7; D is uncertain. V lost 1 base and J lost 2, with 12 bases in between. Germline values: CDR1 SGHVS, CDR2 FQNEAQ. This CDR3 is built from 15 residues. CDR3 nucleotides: TGTGCCAGCAGCTTAGTTGGCGTCTCAACCTACGAGCAGTACTTC. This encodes CASSLVGVSTYEQYF. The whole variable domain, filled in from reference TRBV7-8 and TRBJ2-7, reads GAGVSQSPRYKVAKRGQDVALRCDPISGHVSLFWYQQALGQGPEFLTYFQNEAQLDKSGLPSDRFFAERPEGSVSTLKIQRTQQEDSAVYLCASSLVGVSTYEQYFGPGTRLTVT.

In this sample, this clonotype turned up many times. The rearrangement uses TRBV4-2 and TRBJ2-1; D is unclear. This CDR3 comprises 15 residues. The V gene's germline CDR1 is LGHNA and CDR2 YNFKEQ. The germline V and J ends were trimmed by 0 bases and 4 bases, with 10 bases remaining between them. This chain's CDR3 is CASSQDRNRYNEQFF. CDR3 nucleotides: TGTGCCAGCAGCCAAGATCGCAATAGATACAATGAGCAGTTCTTC.

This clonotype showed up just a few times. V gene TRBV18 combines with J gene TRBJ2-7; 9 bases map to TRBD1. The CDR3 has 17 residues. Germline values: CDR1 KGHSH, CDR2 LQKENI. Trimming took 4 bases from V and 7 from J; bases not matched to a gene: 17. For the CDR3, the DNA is TGTGCCAGCTCACAAAGGGGAAGCGGGACAGGGTTTCGGGAGCAGTACTTC. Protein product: CASSQRGSGTGFREQYF.

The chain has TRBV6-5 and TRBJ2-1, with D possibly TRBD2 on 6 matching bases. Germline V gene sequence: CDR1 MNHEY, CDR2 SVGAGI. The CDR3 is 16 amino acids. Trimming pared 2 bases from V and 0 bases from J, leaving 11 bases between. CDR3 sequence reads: CASSYMTRSSYNEQFF. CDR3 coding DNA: TGTGCCAGCAGTTACATGACTAGGAGCTCCTACAATGAGCAGTTCTTC.

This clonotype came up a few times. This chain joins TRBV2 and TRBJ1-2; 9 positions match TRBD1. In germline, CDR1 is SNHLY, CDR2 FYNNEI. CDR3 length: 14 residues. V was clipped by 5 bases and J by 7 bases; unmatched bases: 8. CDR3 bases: TGTGCCAGCAGTCCCGGGACAGGGTTAGGTGGCTACACCTTC. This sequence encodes CASSPGTGLGGYTF.

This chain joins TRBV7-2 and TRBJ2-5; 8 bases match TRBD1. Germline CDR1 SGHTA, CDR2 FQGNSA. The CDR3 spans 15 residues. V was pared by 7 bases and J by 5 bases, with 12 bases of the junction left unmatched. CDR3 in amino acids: CASTRSTGGRETQYF. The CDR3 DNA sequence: TGTGCCAGCACCCGAAGCACAGGGGGGAGGGAGACCCAGTACTTC.

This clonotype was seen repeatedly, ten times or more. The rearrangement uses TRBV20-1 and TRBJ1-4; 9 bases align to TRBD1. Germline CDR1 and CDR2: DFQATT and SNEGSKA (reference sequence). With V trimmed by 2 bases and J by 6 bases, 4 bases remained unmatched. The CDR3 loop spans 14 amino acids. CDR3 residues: CSARLRQGDEKLFF. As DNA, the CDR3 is TGCAGTGCTAGATTGCGACAGGGGGATGAAAAACTGTTTTTT.

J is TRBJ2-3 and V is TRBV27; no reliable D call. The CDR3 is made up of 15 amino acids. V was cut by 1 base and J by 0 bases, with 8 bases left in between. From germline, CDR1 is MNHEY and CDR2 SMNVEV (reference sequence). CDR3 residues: CASSLYRPSTDTQYF. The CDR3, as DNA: TGTGCCAGCAGTTTATATAGGCCTAGCACAGATACGCAGTATTTT.

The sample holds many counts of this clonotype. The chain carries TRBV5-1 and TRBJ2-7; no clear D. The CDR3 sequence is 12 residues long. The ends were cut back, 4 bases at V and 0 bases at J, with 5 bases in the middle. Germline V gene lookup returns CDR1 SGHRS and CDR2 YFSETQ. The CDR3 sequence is CASSISSYEQYF. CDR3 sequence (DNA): TGCGCCAGCAGCATCTCCTCCTACGAGCAGTACTTC.

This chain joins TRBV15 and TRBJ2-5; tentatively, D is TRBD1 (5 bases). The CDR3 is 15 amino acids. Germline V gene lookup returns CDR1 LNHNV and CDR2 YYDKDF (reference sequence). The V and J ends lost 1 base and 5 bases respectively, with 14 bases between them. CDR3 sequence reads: CATSRGGRAGETQYF. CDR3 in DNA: TGTGCCACCAGCAGAGGCGGCAGGGCAGGCGAGACCCAGTACTTC.

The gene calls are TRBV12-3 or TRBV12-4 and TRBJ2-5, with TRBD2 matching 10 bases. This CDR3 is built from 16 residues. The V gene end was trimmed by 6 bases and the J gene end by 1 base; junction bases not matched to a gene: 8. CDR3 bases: TGTGCCAGCAGGGGGGGGCGACTAGCGGGCCAAGAGACCCAGTACTTC. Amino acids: CASRGGRLAGQETQYF.

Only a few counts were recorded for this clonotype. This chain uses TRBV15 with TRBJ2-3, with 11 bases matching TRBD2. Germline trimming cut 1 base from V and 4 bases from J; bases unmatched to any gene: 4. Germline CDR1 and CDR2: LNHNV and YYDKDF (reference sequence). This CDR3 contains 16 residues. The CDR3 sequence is CATSRGGSGRADTQYF. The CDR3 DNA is TGTGCCACCAGCAGAGGTGGTAGCGGGAGGGCAGATACGCAGTATTTT.

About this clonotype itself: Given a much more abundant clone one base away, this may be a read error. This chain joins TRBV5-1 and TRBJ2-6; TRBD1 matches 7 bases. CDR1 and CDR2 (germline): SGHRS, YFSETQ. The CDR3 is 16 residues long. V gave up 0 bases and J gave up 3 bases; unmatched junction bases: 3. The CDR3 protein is CASSLVGTVGANVLTF. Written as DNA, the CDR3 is TGCGCCAGCAGCTTGGTCGGGACAGTTGGGGCCAACGTCCTGACTTTC. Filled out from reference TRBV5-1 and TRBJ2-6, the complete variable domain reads KAGVTQTPRYLIKTRGQQVTLSCSPISGHRSVSWYQQTPGQGLQFLFEYFSETQRNKGNFPGRFSGRQFSNSRSEMNVSTLELGDSALYLCASSLVGTVGANVLTFGAGSRLTVL.

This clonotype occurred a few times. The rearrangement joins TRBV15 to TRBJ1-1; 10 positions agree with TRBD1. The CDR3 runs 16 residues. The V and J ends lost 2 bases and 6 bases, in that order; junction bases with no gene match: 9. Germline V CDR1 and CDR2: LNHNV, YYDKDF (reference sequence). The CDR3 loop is CATSRRQGAVSPEAFF. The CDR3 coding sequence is TGTGCCACCAGCAGAAGACAGGGGGCTGTCTCCCCTGAAGCTTTCTTT. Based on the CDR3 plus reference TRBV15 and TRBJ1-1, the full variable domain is DAMVIQNPRYQVTQFGKPVTLSCSQTLNHNVMYWYQQKSSQAPKLLFHYYDKDFNNEADTPDNFQSRRPNTSFCFLDIRSPGLGDTAMYLCATSRRQGAVSPEAFFGQGTRLTVV.

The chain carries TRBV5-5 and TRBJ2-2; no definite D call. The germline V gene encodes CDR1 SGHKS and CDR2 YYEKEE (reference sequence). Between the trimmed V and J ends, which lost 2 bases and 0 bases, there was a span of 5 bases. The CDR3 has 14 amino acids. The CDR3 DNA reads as TGTGCCAGCAGCTTTGTCTCGAACACCGGGGAGCTGTTTTTT. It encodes CASSFVSNTGELFF.

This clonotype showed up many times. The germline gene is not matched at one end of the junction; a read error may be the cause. CDR3 amino acids: CASSLSGNYEQYF. The CDR3, as DNA: TGTGCCAGCAGCCTCTCCGGGAACTACGAGCAGTACTTC. The rearrangement joins TRBV5-1 to TRBJ2-7; possible D gene TRBD2, 5 bases. The CDR3 spans 13 residues. CDR1 SGHRS and CDR2 YFSETQ come from the germline V gene.

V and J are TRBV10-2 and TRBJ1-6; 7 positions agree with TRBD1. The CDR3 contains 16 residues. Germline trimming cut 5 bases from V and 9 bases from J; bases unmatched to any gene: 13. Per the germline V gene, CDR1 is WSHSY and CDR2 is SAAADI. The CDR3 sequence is CASSKQGVGGRSPLHF. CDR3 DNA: TGCGCCAGCAGTAAGCAGGGGGTTGGGGGGCGTTCACCCCTCCACTTT.

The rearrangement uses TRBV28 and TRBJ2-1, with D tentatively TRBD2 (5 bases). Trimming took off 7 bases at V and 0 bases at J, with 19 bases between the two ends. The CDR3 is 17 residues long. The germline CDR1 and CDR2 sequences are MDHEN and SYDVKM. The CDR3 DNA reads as TGTGCCAGCATCCCTTGGGTCGGGGTAAGCTCCTACAATGAGCAGTTCTTC. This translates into CASIPWVGVSSYNEQFF.

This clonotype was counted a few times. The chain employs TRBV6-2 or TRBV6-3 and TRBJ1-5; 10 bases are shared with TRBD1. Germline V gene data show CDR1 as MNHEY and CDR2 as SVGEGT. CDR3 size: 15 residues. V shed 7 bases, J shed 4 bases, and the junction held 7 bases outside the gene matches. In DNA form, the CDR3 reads TGTGCCAGCAACCTGGGACAGGGGCGAAATCAGCCCCAGCATTTT. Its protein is CASNLGQGRNQPQHF.

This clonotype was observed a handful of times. The CDR3 nucleotides read TGTGCCAGCAGCTTAGGTAGCGGGGGGTACCAAGAGACCCAGTACTTC. Amino acids: CASSLGSGGYQETQYF. This chain connects TRBV11-2 to TRBJ2-5, with 10 bases that match TRBD2. After removal of 1 base from V and 0 bases from J, the junction contained 2 bases not matched to a gene. CDR3 length: 16 amino acids. Germline loops: CDR1 SGHAT, CDR2 FQNNGV.

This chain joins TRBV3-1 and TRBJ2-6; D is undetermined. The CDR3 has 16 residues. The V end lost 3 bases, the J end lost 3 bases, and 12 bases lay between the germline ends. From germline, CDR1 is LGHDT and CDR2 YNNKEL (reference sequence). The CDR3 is CASSQILAGGANVLTF. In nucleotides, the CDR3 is TGTGCCAGCAGCCAGATATTAGCAGGTGGGGCCAACGTCCTGACTTTC.

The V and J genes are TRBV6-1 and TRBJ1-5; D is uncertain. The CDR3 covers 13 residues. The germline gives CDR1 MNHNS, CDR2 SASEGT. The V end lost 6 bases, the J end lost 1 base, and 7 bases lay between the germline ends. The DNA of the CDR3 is TGTGCCAGCAGGGGTAGGAGCAATCAGCCCCAGCATTTT. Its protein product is CASRGRSNQPQHF.

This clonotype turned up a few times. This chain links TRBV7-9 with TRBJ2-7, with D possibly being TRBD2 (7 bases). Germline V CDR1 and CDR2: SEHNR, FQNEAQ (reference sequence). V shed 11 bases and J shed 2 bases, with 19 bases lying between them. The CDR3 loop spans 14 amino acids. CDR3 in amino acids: CAGQSGDGPYEQYF. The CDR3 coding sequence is TGTGCCGGACAGAGCGGGGACGGTCCCTACGAGCAGTACTTC. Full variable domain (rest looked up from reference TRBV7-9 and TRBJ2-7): DTGVSQNPRHKITKRGQNVTFRCDPISEHNRLYWYRQTLGQGPEFLTYFQNEAQLEKSRLLSDRFSAERPKGSFSTLEIQRTEQGDSAMYLCAGQSGDGPYEQYFGPGTRLTVT.

This chain's CDR3 is CASSQDRPGSHSGELFF. Written as DNA, the CDR3 is TGCGCCAGCAGCCAAGATCGACCAGGGTCCCACAGCGGGGAGCTGTTTTTT. V gene TRBV4-3 combines with J gene TRBJ2-2; a possible D gene is TRBD1 (5 bases). V shed 0 bases and J shed 7 bases, with 18 bases lying between them. In germline, CDR1 is LGHNA, CDR2 YSLEER. CDR3 length: 17 residues.

The CDR3 DNA is TGTGCCAGCTCCCGGATACAGGGGTCTTACGAGCAGTACTTC. This encodes CASSRIQGSYEQYF. The chain uses TRBV2 and TRBJ2-7; 7 bases line up with TRBD1. The CDR3 loop spans 14 amino acids. CDR1 is SNHLY and CDR2 is FYNNEI in the germline V gene. V lost 8 bases and J lost 4; bases outside the gene matches: 11.

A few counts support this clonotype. The CDR3 nucleotides read TGTGCCAGCAGCTTAGGGGGAAGAGATAATGAGCAGTTCTTC. It translates to CASSLGGRDNEQFF. This chain links TRBV7-2 with TRBJ2-1; D is undetermined. CDR1 SGHTA and CDR2 FQGNSA come from the germline V gene. The CDR3 runs 14 residues. V lost 1 base to trimming and J lost 7 bases, with 11 bases between them.

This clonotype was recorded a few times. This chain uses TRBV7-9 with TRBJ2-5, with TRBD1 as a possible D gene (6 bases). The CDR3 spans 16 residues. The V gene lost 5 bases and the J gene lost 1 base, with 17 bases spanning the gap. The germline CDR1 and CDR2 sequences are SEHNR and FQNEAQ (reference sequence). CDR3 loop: CASSLGQTWAQETQYF. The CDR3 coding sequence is TGTGCCAGCAGCCTTGGACAGACATGGGCCCAAGAGACCCAGTACTTC.

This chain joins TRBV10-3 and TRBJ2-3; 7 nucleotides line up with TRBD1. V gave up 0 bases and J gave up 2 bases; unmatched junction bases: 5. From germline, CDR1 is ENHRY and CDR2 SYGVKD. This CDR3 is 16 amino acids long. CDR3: CAISESGQAPTDTQYF. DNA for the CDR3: TGTGCCATCAGTGAGTCTGGACAGGCCCCCACAGATACGCAGTATTTT.